Following are 13 T cell receptor beta chains from one sample sequenced in a study of a mutant IDH1 vaccine in newly diagnosed glioma. No antigens are known for them. Here immunoSEQ multiplex PCR was the method, and the copy in TCRdb shows in-frame clones only, minus some. The top ten hold around 3.5% of the sample, which has about 66,000 clones, roughly four fifths seen once. Time point in this sample: week 11, during vaccination. Every vaccination contained 300 ug of the mutant IDH1 20-mer peptide and was paired with topical imiquimod. The source was PBMCs, collected from a glioma patient whose treatment included an IDH1 peptide vaccine. These receptors all stem from a young man with glioma.

The gene calls are TRBV4-3 and TRBJ1-4; TRBD1 matches at 7 bases. Unmatched junction bases numbered 4, after V lost 4 bases and J lost 2 bases. The germline gives CDR1 LGHNA, CDR2 YSLEER. This CDR3 has 15 amino acids. The DNA of the CDR3 is TGCGCCAGCAGCCGGACGGGACAGACTAATGAAAAACTGTTTTTT. Amino acid sequence: CASSRTGQTNEKLFF.

The chain has TRBV28 and TRBJ2-3; TRBD2 matches 8 bases. Per the germline V gene, CDR1 is MDHEN and CDR2 is SYDVKM. This CDR3 spans 15 amino acids. Trimming took 3 bases from V and 10 from J; bases not matched to a gene: 12. CDR3 residues: CASSLWGTSTIAQYF. CDR3 nucleotide sequence: TGTGCCAGCAGTTTGTGGGGGACTAGTACGATCGCGCAGTATTTT.

This chain uses TRBV27 with TRBJ1-6, with D hard to call. The CDR3 has 12 residues. V was cut by 2 bases and J by 9 bases, with 5 bases left in between. Germline V gives CDR1 MNHEY, CDR2 SMNVEV (reference sequence). DNA for the CDR3: TGTGCCAGCAGTTTACTAGGTTCACCCCTCCACTTT. It encodes CASSLLGSPLHF.

The rearrangement uses TRBV7-9 and TRBJ1-2, with D hard to call. The CDR3 extends over 17 amino acids. The V gene's germline CDR1 is SEHNR and CDR2 FQNEAQ (reference sequence). V lost 1 base to trimming and J lost 8 bases, with 23 bases between them. CDR3 sequence: CASSLVSTLGVSRGYTF. The CDR3 region has the DNA TGTGCCAGCAGCTTAGTGTCTACACTCGGTGTATCTAGGGGCTACACCTTC.

This chain joins TRBV30 and TRBJ2-2, with D unclear. Looked up from germline, CDR1 is GTSNPN and CDR2 is SVGIG (reference sequence). The germline V and J ends were trimmed by 0 bases and 1 base, with 6 bases remaining between them. This CDR3 has 14 residues. The CDR3 nucleotides read TGTGCCTGGAGTGTAGCCGTGAACACCGGGGAGCTGTTTTTT. Its translation: CAWSVAVNTGELFF.

The chain couples TRBV19 to TRBJ1-3; D perhaps matches TRBD1 (6 bases). CDR1 is LNHDA, CDR2 SQIVND, per germline (reference sequence). Trimming took 7 bases from V and 4 from J, leaving 11 bases between them. The CDR3 totals 13 residues. CDR3 sequence reads: CASIPGAGNTIYF. The CDR3 DNA reads TGTGCCAGTATCCCAGGGGCAGGAAACACCATATATTTT.

The genes are TRBV5-6 and TRBJ1-5; TRBD1 might be the D (5 bases). The CDR3 covers 15 residues. V was clipped by 4 bases and J by 4 bases, with 15 bases between them. CDR1 SGHDT and CDR2 YYEEEE come from the germline V gene. The CDR3 protein is CASSTMGVENQPQHF. The CDR3 nucleotides read TGTGCCAGCAGCACAATGGGGGTGGAGAATCAGCCCCAGCATTTT.

This chain connects TRBV9 to TRBJ1-4; D might be TRBD1 (5 bases). V was clipped by 4 bases and J by 6 bases, with 25 bases between them. The CDR3 extends over 18 amino acids. CDR1 is SGDLS and CDR2 is YYNGEE in the germline V gene. The CDR3 sequence is CASSSSGYRGSMDEKLFF. The CDR3 DNA reads as TGTGCCAGCAGCTCCAGTGGTTACCGGGGGAGTATGGATGAAAAACTGTTTTTT.

The rearrangement links TRBV9 to TRBJ1-1; 10 bases fit TRBD1. The CDR3 runs 17 residues. Germline loops: CDR1 SGDLS, CDR2 YYNGEE. V was clipped by 2 bases and J by 5 bases; unmatched bases: 12. The CDR3 spells CASSVDWGTGDGTEAFF. In nucleotides, the CDR3 is TGTGCCAGCAGCGTGGATTGGGGGACAGGGGATGGGACTGAAGCTTTCTTT.

The rearrangement links TRBV15 to TRBJ2-3; TRBD2 agrees at 8 bases. The CDR3 has 14 amino acids. Looked up from germline, CDR1 is LNHNV and CDR2 is YYDKDF (reference sequence). V gave up 4 bases and J gave up 5 bases; unmatched junction bases: 5. The CDR3 coding sequence is TGTGCCACCAGCAAAGGACTAGCTGTAGATACGCAGTATTTT. Its protein is CATSKGLAVDTQYF. Full variable domain (rest looked up from reference TRBV15 and TRBJ2-3): DAMVIQNPRYQVTQFGKPVTLSCSQTLNHNVMYWYQQKSSQAPKLLFHYYDKDFNNEADTPDNFQSRRPNTSFCFLDIRSPGLGDTAMYLCATSKGLAVDTQYFGPGTRLTVL.

The chain employs TRBV5-4 and TRBJ2-1; possibly TRBD1 for D (6 bases). The V gene's germline CDR1 is SGHNT and CDR2 YYREEE (reference sequence). Trimming cost V 4 bases and J 4 bases, with 15 bases left between them. The CDR3 covers 15 residues. In nucleotides, the CDR3 is TGTGCCAGCAGCCCCGGGACAACCAATTACAATGAGCAGTTCTTC. It yields the protein CASSPGTTNYNEQFF.

V and J are TRBV4-1 and TRBJ1-2; D remains ambiguous. V lost 0 bases, J lost 5 bases, and 7 bases lay in between. The germline V gene encodes CDR1 MGHRA and CDR2 YSYEKL. This CDR3 has 13 amino acids. The CDR3 DNA sequence: TGCGCCAGCAGCCAAGAATCTTTGTATGGCTACACCTTC. The encoded protein is CASSQESLYGYTF.

This chain uses TRBV7-2 with TRBJ2-7; no firm D call. V lost 4 bases and J 0 bases, leaving 7 bases between the germline ends. The CDR3 has 13 residues. Germline CDR1 SGHTA, CDR2 FQGNSA. The CDR3 is CASSSYNSYEQYF. DNA of the CDR3: TGTGCCAGCAGCTCATACAACTCCTACGAGCAGTACTTC.